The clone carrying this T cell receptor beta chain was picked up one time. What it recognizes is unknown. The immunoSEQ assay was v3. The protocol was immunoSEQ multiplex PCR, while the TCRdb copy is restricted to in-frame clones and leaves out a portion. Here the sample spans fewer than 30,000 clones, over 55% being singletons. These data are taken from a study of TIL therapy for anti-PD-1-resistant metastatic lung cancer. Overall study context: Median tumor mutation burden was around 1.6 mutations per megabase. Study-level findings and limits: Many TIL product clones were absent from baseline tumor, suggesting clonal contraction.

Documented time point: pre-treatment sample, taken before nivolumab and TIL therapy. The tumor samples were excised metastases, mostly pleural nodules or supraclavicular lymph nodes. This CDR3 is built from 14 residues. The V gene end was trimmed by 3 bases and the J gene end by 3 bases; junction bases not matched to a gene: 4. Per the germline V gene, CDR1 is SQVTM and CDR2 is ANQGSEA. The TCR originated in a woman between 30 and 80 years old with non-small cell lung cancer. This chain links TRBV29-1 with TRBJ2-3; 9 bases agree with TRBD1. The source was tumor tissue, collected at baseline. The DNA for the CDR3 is TGCAGCGTTGATGTGGGACAGGGAACAGATACGCAGTATTTT. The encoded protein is CSVDVGQGTDTQYF.